This T cell receptor (beta chain) was sequenced during a study of T-cell memory formation after mild COVID-19. V gave up 3 bases and J gave up 4 bases; unmatched junction bases: 8. The CDR3 runs 15 residues. Germline assignment: CDR1 SQVTM and CDR2 ANQGSEA. TCRdb re-called the 5' RACE reads through MiXCR, storing one row per CDR3 protein. The repertoire holds fewer than 300,000 distinct CDR3 sequences, with about a sixth as singletons. This clonotype was recorded a few times. The sample was PBMCs or a T cell subset sorted from them (not recorded which). The TCR originated in a man younger than 30 who had mild COVID-19 (a few samples of this study predate the infection). Cell type and time point are not known. The rearrangement links TRBV29-1 to TRBJ2-5, with TRBD1 identical over 10 bases. The DNA for the CDR3 is TGCAGCGTTGACCCGACAGGGGGCGCAGGAGAGACCCAGTACTTC. It codes for CSVDPTGGAGETQYF.